Listed below are T cell receptor beta chains from one sample, sequenced in a study of cytomegalovirus exposure and HLA in healthy donors. The method was immunoSEQ multiplex PCR; TCRdb's version includes in-frame clones alone and lacks a portion of them. The sample yields tens of thousands of clones, around 67% seen once. Sequencing used PBMCs. The receptors originated from a woman aged 50 to 60 in good health and CMV-seropositive. Both conserved end residues are trimmed from each CDR3. Expanded clones are given a class, and other clones once, few, many or no size at all.

CDR3aa	j_gene	abundance	v_gene
ASRQNSGNTIY	TRBJ1-3	-	TRBV9
ASSLPGSTEAF	TRBJ1-1	few	TRBV28
AIPTGDSSQY	TRBJ2-7	-	TRBV2
ASSLTGISSNQPQH	TRBJ1-5	-	TRBV11-2
ASSLEVRAGANVLT	TRBJ2-6	-	TRBV5-1
ASSLSRRRPNYGYT	TRBJ1-2	few	TRBV27
ANSNRSGNRGYT	TRBJ1-2	-	TRBV19
ATLDSYGYT	TRBJ1-2	few	TRBV5-1
ASSLDVTGTGELF	TRBJ2-2	-	TRBV6-4
ASSTPTSDKVEQF	TRBJ2-1	-	TRBV2
ASSLDQISPLH	TRBJ1-6	few	TRBV11-3
ASRDTNTGELF	TRBJ2-2	-	TRBV6-5
ASSRNRETSYGYT	TRBJ1-2	-	TRBV2
ASRRHRGNIQY	TRBJ2-4	few	TRBV2
ASGPGLGTPNEKLF	TRBJ1-4	-	TRBV12-5
ASSSGQGEQPQH	TRBJ1-5	few	TRBV5-1